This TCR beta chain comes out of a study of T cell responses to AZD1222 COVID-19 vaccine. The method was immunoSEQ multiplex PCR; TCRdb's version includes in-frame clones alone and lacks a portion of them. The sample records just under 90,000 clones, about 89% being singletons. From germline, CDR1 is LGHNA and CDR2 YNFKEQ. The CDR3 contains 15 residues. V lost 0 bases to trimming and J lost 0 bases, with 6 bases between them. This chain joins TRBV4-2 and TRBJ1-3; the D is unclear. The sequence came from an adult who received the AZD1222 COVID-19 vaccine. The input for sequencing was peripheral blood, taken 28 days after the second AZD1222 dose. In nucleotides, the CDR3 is TGTGCCAGCAGCCAAGAGGACGACTCTGGAAACACCATATATTTT. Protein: CASSQEDDSGNTIYF.